The rows below give T cell receptor beta chains drawn from one sample of a study of graft-versus-host responses after intestinal transplantation. These receptors lack a known antigen. Method: immunoSEQ multiplex PCR; TCRdb's copy keeps in-frame clones and lacks some. The repertoire consists of tens of thousands of clones, with roughly 91% occurring once and the leading ten covering 2.5%. Material: unstimulated CD4+ T cells sorted from spleen or lymph node cells, obtained before transplant. Source of these receptors: a human donor who was the organ donor for an intestinal transplant. CDR3s include the opening cysteine and the closing phenylalanine or tryptophan. A D gene is named only where the DNA matches it firmly. The listing skips clone size in some rows; elsewhere it reads once, few, many or a size class.

TRBJ2-3 TRBV6-5 - - TGTGCCAGCAGTCGACACACCACAGATACGCAGTATTTT CASSRHTTDTQYF
TRBJ2-1 TRBV15 - - TGTGCCACCAGCAGAGCCCCCGGAAGGAGCGGCACCACCTACAATGAGCAGTTCTTC CATSRAPGRSGTTYNEQFF
TRBJ1-2 TRBV30 - - TGTGCCTGGAGTGTACATAGGCAGGGCTCCCTGGGAGGCTACACCTTC CAWSVHRQGSLGGYTF
TRBJ2-2 TRBV7-2 - - TGTGCCAGCAGCTTAGGGTCAGCGGGCAACACCGGGGAGCTGTTTTTT CASSLGSAGNTGELFF
TRBJ2-7 TRBV21-1 - - TGTGCCAGCAGCAAAAATTCTAGCGGGAGGGCCCTATCCTACGAGCAGTACTTC CASSKNSSGRALSYEQYF
TRBJ1-4 TRBV28 - - TGTGCCAGCAGTTTGAGGGCTGGAGGTGAAAAACTGTTTTTT CASSLRAGGEKLFF
TRBJ1-2 TRBV6-1 - - TGTGCCAGCAGTGACAGGGTTTATGGCTACACCTTC CASSDRVYGYTF
TRBJ1-2 TRBV30 TRBD1 - TGTGCCTGGGGGACAGGGATTAACCGTGGCTACACCTTC CAWGTGINRGYTF
TRBJ2-2 TRBV5-1 - - TGCGCCAGCAGCTTGGAAGCGGCTACCGGGGAGCTGTTTTTT CASSLEAATGELFF
TRBJ1-2 TRBV4-1 TRBD1 once TGCGCCAGCAGCCAAGCGAACCAGGGGGACTATGGCTACACCTTC CASSQANQGDYGYTF
TRBJ2-2 TRBV4-1 - - TGCGCCAGCAGCCAAGATCTAGCCGCTTACACCGGGGAGCTGTTTTTT CASSQDLAAYTGELFF
TRBJ1-1 TRBV2 TRBD1 - TGTGCCAGCAGAATCTCAGGGGGGTTAGGTTTCTTT CASRISGGLGFF
TRBJ2-3 TRBV10-3 TRBD2 - TGTGCCATCAGCGGGAGGCCCCTCCTCACAGATACGCAGTATTTT CAISGRPLLTDTQYF
TRBJ2-7 TRBV4-2 - - TGTGCCAGCAGCCAAGATTTTGGCTACGAGCAGTACTTC CASSQDFGYEQYF
TRBJ2-3 TRBV7-3 TRBD2 - TGTGCCAGCAGCTTAACGTTGCGGGAGACAGATACGCAGTATTTT CASSLTLRETDTQYF
TRBJ2-1 TRBV28 TRBD2 - TGTGCCAGCAGCTCCCTTGGGCTAGCGGAGGACAATGAGCAGTTCTTC CASSSLGLAEDNEQFF
TRBJ2-3 TRBV15 TRBD2 - TGTGCCACCAGCAGAGGCTTAAGGCGGGGGACAGATACGCAGTATTTT CATSRGLRRGTDTQYF
TRBJ2-5 TRBV5-8 TRBD1 - TGTGCCAGCAGCTGGGGACAGAGAGAGACCCAGTACTTC CASSWGQRETQYF
TRBJ2-1 TRBV30 TRBD2 - TGTGCCTGGAGTCTGGGAGCGGGAGGGCCAGATGAGCAGTTCTTC CAWSLGAGGPDEQFF
TRBJ2-3 TRBV7-8 TRBD2 - TGTGCCAGCAGCTTAGGTAGACTAGCGGGAGATACGCAGTATTTT CASSLGRLAGDTQYF
TRBJ2-2 TRBV9 TRBD2 - TGTGCCAGCAGCGTAGGTAGCGGGGGAACCGGGGAGCTGTTTTTT CASSVGSGGTGELFF
TRBJ2-7 TRBV11-2 - - TGTGCCAGCAGCTTTGGACGCGTTTACGAGCAGTACTTC CASSFGRVYEQYF
TRBJ2-1 TRBV20-1 - - TGCAGTGCCCATGGCCCACGAGAGCAGTTCTTC CSAHGPREQFF
TRBJ2-3 TRBV6-5 TRBD2 - TGTGCCAGCAGTTACACACTAGCGAGCACAGATACGCAGTATTTT CASSYTLASTDTQYF
TRBJ2-1 TRBV9 - - TGTGCCAGCAGCGTAGTAGGCGGTGGCACCTACAATGAGCAGTTCTTC CASSVVGGGTYNEQFF
TRBJ2-3 TRBV27 - once TGTGCCAGCAGTTTAGGAGGGGTTGGCGCAGATACGCAGTATTTT CASSLGGVGADTQYF